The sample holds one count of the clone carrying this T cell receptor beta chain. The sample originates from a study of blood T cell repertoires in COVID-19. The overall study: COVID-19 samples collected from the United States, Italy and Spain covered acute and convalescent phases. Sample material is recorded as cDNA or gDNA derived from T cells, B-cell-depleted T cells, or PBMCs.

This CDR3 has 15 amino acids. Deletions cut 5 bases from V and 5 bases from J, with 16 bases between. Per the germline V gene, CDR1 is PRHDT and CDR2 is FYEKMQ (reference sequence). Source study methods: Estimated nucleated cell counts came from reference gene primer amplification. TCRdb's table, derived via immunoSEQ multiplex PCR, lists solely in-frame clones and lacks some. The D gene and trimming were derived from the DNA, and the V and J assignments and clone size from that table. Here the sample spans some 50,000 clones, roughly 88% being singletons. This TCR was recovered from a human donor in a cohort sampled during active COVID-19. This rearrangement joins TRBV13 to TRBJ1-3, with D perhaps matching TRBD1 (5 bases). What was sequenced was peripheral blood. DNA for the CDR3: TGTGCCAGCAGCGTACCCGGGCAGGGTAGAAACACCATATATTTT. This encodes CASSVPGQGRNTIYF. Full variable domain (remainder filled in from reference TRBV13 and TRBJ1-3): AAGVIQSPRHLIKEKRETATLKCYPIPRHDTVYWYQQGPGQDPQFLISFYEKMQSDKGSIPDRFSAQQFSDYHSELNMSSLELGDSALYFCASSVPGQGRNTIYFGEGSWLTVV.